Below, 25 T cell receptor beta chains from the same sample are listed, as sequenced in a study of blood T cell repertoires in COVID-19. Sequenced by immunoSEQ multiplex PCR; TCRdb stores in-frame clones only, minus some. The sample has 200,000 or so clones, almost 80% seen once. What was sequenced was peripheral blood. These receptors originate from a man aged 60-69 years with active or convalescent COVID-19.

V gene TRBV25-1 combines with J gene TRBJ2-3; D remains unclear. There are 15 residues in the CDR3. Germline V gene data show CDR1 as MGHDK and CDR2 as SYGVNS. The ends were cut back, 3 bases at V and 8 bases at J, with 18 bases in the middle. The CDR3 here is CASSDARGASGTQYF. The CDR3 DNA follows: TGTGCCAGCAGTGACGCCCGCGGAGCGAGTGGTACGCAGTATTTT.

With regard to this clone: The same CDR3 can be traced to other DNA sequences in this sample. The chain uses TRBV27 and TRBJ2-7; 14 nucleotides line up with TRBD2. V shed 2 bases, J shed 4 bases, and the junction held 1 base outside the gene matches. The CDR3 contains 15 residues. Germline assignment: CDR1 MNHEY and CDR2 SMNVEV (reference sequence). The CDR3 spells CASSLGTSGSYEQYF. CDR3 DNA: TGTGCCAGCAGTTTAGGGACTAGCGGGAGTTACGAGCAGTACTTC.

The chain links TRBV5-4 to TRBJ2-3, with 7 bases identical to TRBD2. V was pared by 3 bases and J by 0 bases, with 7 bases of the junction left unmatched. This CDR3 spans 16 amino acids. Germline assignment: CDR1 SGHNT and CDR2 YYREEE (reference sequence). CDR3 DNA: TGTGCCAGCAGCTGGACTAGGGGTCCTAGCACAGATACGCAGTATTTT. It yields the protein CASSWTRGPSTDTQYF.

The rearrangement links TRBV27 to TRBJ2-7; 7 bases map to TRBD1. Unmatched junction bases numbered 13, after V lost 6 bases and J lost 5 bases. Germline V lookup: CDR1 MNHEY, CDR2 SMNVEV (reference sequence). This CDR3 is 15 amino acids long. The CDR3 bases are TGTGCCAGCAGCCGACAGGGAGTGGGCCGTGACGAGCAGTACTTC. It translates to CASSRQGVGRDEQYF.

The chain joins TRBV19 to TRBJ1-1; D call uncertain. CDR1 LNHDA and CDR2 SQIVND come from the germline V gene (reference sequence). V lost 5 bases and J 4 bases, leaving 17 bases between the germline ends. This CDR3 region has 15 residues. In nucleotides, the CDR3 is TGTGCCAGTAGTGTCCGTTCGGGTATCCCCACTGAAGCTTTCTTT. Translation: CASSVRSGIPTEAFF. Looking up the rest from reference TRBV19 and TRBJ1-1 gives the full variable domain: DGGITQSPKYLFRKEGQNVTLSCEQNLNHDAMYWYRQDPGQGLRLIYYSQIVNDFQKGDIAEGYSVSREKKESFPLTVTSAQKNPTAFYLCASSVRSGIPTEAFFGQGTRLTVV.

This clone was seen a single time. This chain links TRBV3-1 (or the pseudogene TRBV3-2) with TRBJ2-3; 7 nucleotides match TRBD2. Trimming at V came to 0 bases and at J to 1 base, leaving 4 bases not matched to a gene. The CDR3 has 16 residues. The germline gives CDR1 LGHDT, CDR2 YNNKEL (reference sequence). CDR3 bases: TGTGCCAGCAGCCAAGATTTCCGGGAGGGCACAGATACGCAGTATTTT. Its translation is CASSQDFREGTDTQYF.

The chain joins TRBV9 to TRBJ2-7; D gene uncertain. From germline, CDR1 is SGDLS and CDR2 YYNGEE. This CDR3 spans 15 amino acids. Trimming shortened V by 1 base and J by 3 bases, and 14 bases separated the two germline ends. The CDR3 region has the DNA TGTGCCAGCAGCGTACAACAGTGGCCCCACTACGAGCAGTACTTC. Encoded protein: CASSVQQWPHYEQYF.

The V and J genes are TRBV27 and TRBJ2-3, with TRBD1 matching 10 bases. Germline trimming cut 5 bases from V and 5 bases from J; bases unmatched to any gene: 4. The CDR3 totals 14 residues. Per germline, CDR1 MNHEY and CDR2 SMNVEV (reference sequence). The CDR3 loop is CASSKGQGLDTQYF. The CDR3 nucleotides are TGTGCCAGCAGTAAGGGACAGGGGTTAGATACGCAGTATTTT.

The V call is TRBV7-9, the J call TRBJ2-1, with D hard to call. CDR3 length: 14 amino acids. CDR1 is SEHNR and CDR2 is FQNEAQ in the germline V gene (reference sequence). Trimming shortened V by 5 bases and J by 3 bases, and 11 bases separated the two germline ends. This CDR3 reads CASSHPLYYNEQFF. The CDR3 region has the DNA TGTGCCAGCAGCCACCCGCTATACTACAATGAGCAGTTCTTC.

The chain couples TRBV6-5 to TRBJ2-3; D gene uncertain. V was pared by 0 bases and J by 6 bases, with 16 bases between. The CDR3 consists of 16 residues. In germline, CDR1 is MNHEY, CDR2 SVGAGI. The CDR3 bases are TGTGCCAGCAGTTACTCGACGCGGTTATCGCTCGATACGCAGTATTTT. It codes for CASSYSTRLSLDTQYF.

This chain joins TRBV5-5 and TRBJ2-6; maybe TRBD2 (5 bases). The V end lost 4 bases, the J end lost 2 bases, and 10 bases lay between the germline ends. The CDR3 is 15 residues long. The germline V gene has CDR1 SGHKS and CDR2 YYEKEE (reference sequence). This chain's CDR3 is CASSPGLPGANVLTF. The CDR3 DNA sequence: TGTGCCAGCAGCCCCGGACTTCCTGGGGCCAACGTCCTGACTTTC. The entire variable domain, with the rest obtained from reference TRBV5-5 and TRBJ2-6, is as follows: DAGVTQSPTHLIKTRGQQVTLRCSPISGHKSVSWYQQVLGQGPQFIFQYYEKEERGRGNFPDRFSARQFPNYSSELNVNALLLGDSALYLCASSPGLPGANVLTFGAGSRLTVL.

The chain joins TRBV19 to TRBJ2-2, with 9 bases aligning to TRBD1. The CDR3 is made up of 19 amino acids. Germline loops: CDR1 LNHDA, CDR2 SQIVND (reference sequence). J lost 5 bases, V lost 3 bases, and 16 bases had no gene match. As DNA, the CDR3 is TGTGCCAGTAGTATGGTAACAGGGGGCCCCTCCGGAAGGACCGGGGAGCTGTTTTTT. This sequence encodes CASSMVTGGPSGRTGELFF.

J is TRBJ1-6 and V is TRBV28; 8 bases line up with TRBD1. Germline values: CDR1 MDHEN, CDR2 SYDVKM. The CDR3 is 14 amino acids. Trimming at V came to 6 bases and at J to 7 bases, leaving 5 bases not matched to a gene. CDR3 sequence: CASREDRDNSPLHF. CDR3 coding DNA: TGTGCCAGCAGGGAGGACAGGGACAATTCACCCCTCCACTTT.

The rearrangement links TRBV2 to TRBJ2-2; 7 bases line up with TRBD1. The CDR3 runs to 15 residues. Trimming took 4 bases from V and 3 from J; bases not matched to a gene: 5. Germline CDR1 reads SNHLY; CDR2 reads FYNNEI. The CDR3 loop is CASSGIGGDTGELFF. The CDR3 bases are TGTGCCAGCAGTGGTATAGGGGGCGACACCGGGGAGCTGTTTTTT. The entire variable domain, with the rest obtained from reference TRBV2 and TRBJ2-2, is as follows: EPEVTQTPSHQVTQMGQEVILRCVPISNHLYFYWYRQILGQKVEFLVSFYNNEISEKSEIFDDQFSVERPDGSNFTLKIRSTKLEDSAMYFCASSGIGGDTGELFFGEGSRLTVL.

This clone occurred a few times. The J gene is TRBJ1-5, the V gene TRBV6-5; 7 bases match TRBD1. Germline V gene sequence: CDR1 MNHEY, CDR2 SVGAGI. The trim removed 5 bases at V and 2 bases at J, leaving 3 bases unmatched. The CDR3 spans 14 residues. For the CDR3, the DNA is TGTGCCAGCAGTACTACAGGGGGCAATCAGCCCCAGCATTTT. Protein product: CASSTTGGNQPQHF.

This clone has only one observation. The chain couples TRBV28 to TRBJ1-4; D is unresolved. CDR3 length: 13 residues. Trimming took off 3 bases at V and 1 base at J, with 3 bases between the two ends. Germline CDR1 MDHEN, CDR2 SYDVKM. CDR3 loop: CASSFQTNEKLFF. For the CDR3, the DNA is TGTGCCAGCAGTTTTCAAACTAATGAAAAACTGTTTTTT. Using reference TRBV28 and TRBJ1-4 for the parts outside the CDR3, the full variable domain is DVKVTQSSRYLVKRTGEKVFLECVQDMDHENMFWYRQDPGLGLRLIYFSYDVKMKEKGDIPEGYSVSREKKERFSLILESASTNQTSMYLCASSFQTNEKLFFGSGTQLSVL.

V is TRBV6-6 and J is TRBJ1-5, with 7 nucleotides matching TRBD1. The V gene's germline CDR1 is MNHNY and CDR2 SVGAGI (reference sequence). V gave up 7 bases and J gave up 6 bases; unmatched junction bases: 24. The CDR3 contains 19 residues. CDR3 residues: CASTYHFGTAAGRVQPQHF. CDR3 bases: TGTGCCAGCACCTACCATTTTGGGACAGCGGCCGGACGGGTTCAGCCCCAGCATTTT.

The J gene is TRBJ2-7, the V gene TRBV7-6, with 7 nucleotides matching TRBD1. CDR1 is SGHVS and CDR2 is FNYEAQ in the germline V gene. The CDR3 is made up of 14 amino acids. V shed 5 bases, J shed 3 bases, and the junction held 7 bases outside the gene matches. The CDR3: CASSARQGYYEQYF. CDR3 sequence (DNA): TGTGCCAGCAGCGCTCGACAGGGCTACTACGAGCAGTACTTC. The full variable domain, with the rest looked up from reference TRBV7-6 and TRBJ2-7, is GAGVSQSPRYKVTKRGQDVALRCDPISGHVSLYWYRQALGQGPEFLTYFNYEAQQDKSGLPNDRFSAERPEGSISTLTIQRTEQRDSAMYRCASSARQGYYEQYFGPGTRLTVT.

This clone has more than one count but fewer than ten. CDR3 region: CASSFAGTSGRAKGGELFF. CDR3 nucleotides: TGTGCCAGCAGCTTTGCTGGGACTAGCGGGAGGGCGAAAGGCGGGGAGCTGTTTTTT. The chain couples TRBV28 to TRBJ2-2, with TRBD2 matching over 16 bases. The CDR3 loop spans 19 amino acids. With V trimmed by 6 bases and J by 7 bases, 14 bases remained unmatched. The germline gives CDR1 MDHEN, CDR2 SYDVKM.

This chain joins TRBV24-1 and TRBJ2-7; no definite D call. Germline V gene data show CDR1 as KGHDR and CDR2 as SFDVKD. This CDR3 is 13 amino acids long. Between the trimmed V and J ends, which lost 3 bases and 1 base, there was a span of 6 bases. CDR3 residues: CATSDPQSYEQYF. The CDR3 DNA reads as TGTGCCACCAGTGATCCCCAATCCTACGAGCAGTACTTC.

The V and J genes are TRBV13 and TRBJ2-7; 13 bases align to TRBD2. With 5 bases clipped from V and 2 bases from J, the junction kept 6 bases outside the gene matches. From germline, CDR1 is PRHDT and CDR2 FYEKMQ (reference sequence). The length of the CDR3 is 16 residues. CDR3 bases: TGTGCCAGCAGCCGGGGACTAGCGGGACTCCCCTACGAGCAGTACTTC. This sequence encodes CASSRGLAGLPYEQYF.

This chain uses TRBV4-1 with TRBJ1-3; the match to TRBD1 covers 7 bases. Trimming cost V 5 bases and J 4 bases; bases outside gene matches: 11. CDR3 length equals 16 residues. The germline V gene encodes CDR1 MGHRA and CDR2 YSYEKL. The CDR3 region has the DNA TGCGCCAGCAGCTCCCGTCGACAGGGCTCGGGAAACACCATATATTTT. Its protein is CASSSRRQGSGNTIYF.

The J gene is TRBJ2-7, the V gene TRBV5-6; the match to TRBD1 covers 7 bases. V gave up 0 bases and J gave up 3 bases; unmatched junction bases: 3. The CDR3 length is 14 residues. In germline, CDR1 is SGHDT, CDR2 YYEEEE. The CDR3 nucleotides read TGTGCCAGCAGCTTGGTCGGACAGGACTACGAGCAGTACTTC. It yields the protein CASSLVGQDYEQYF.

The DNA of the CDR3 is TGCGCCAGCAGCCTCGGGACTAGCGGGGGTGGGGGCAATGAGCAGTTCTTC. Protein: CASSLGTSGGGGNEQFF. The rearrangement uses TRBV5-1 and TRBJ2-1; TRBD2 matches at 14 bases. Germline CDR1 reads SGHRS; CDR2 reads YFSETQ. The CDR3 totals 17 residues. V dropped 4 bases and J dropped 6; count of bases not matched to a gene: 9.

The J gene is TRBJ1-1, the V gene TRBV5-1, with D possibly TRBD1 on 5 matching bases. The CDR3 is made up of 13 amino acids. Trimming stripped 4 bases from V and 1 base from J, with 8 bases between. Germline CDR1 and CDR2: SGHRS and YFSETQ. CDR3 in amino acids: CASSQTGNTEAFF. CDR3 DNA sequence: TGCGCCAGCAGCCAAACAGGGAACACTGAAGCTTTCTTT.